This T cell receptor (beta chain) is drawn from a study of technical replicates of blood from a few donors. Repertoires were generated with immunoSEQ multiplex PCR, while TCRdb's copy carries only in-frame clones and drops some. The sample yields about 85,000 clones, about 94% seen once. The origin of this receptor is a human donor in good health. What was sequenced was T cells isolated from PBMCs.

The CDR3 region has the DNA TGTGCCAGCAGCTTTTCTTCCCAGGGGTCCACTGAAGCTTTCTTT. Encoded protein: CASSFSSQGSTEAFF. This chain connects TRBV7-9 to TRBJ1-1; a weak D match, TRBD1 (6 bases). The CDR3 is made up of 15 amino acids. CDR1 SEHNR and CDR2 FQNEAQ come from the germline V gene (reference sequence). V gave up 3 bases and J gave up 4 bases, with 15 bases separating them.